The 8 T cell receptor beta chains reported below all come from one sample, sequenced in a study of early T cells in non-severe SARS-CoV-2 infection (dated by TCRdb to the early 2020s). Libraries were made using 5' RACE. Reads for this sample came from a NextSeq 500. The public reads were reanalyzed by TCRdb: fastp trimming at Q25, MiXCR alignment, in-frame beta chains only. CDR3 protein sequences are deduplicated, and each keeps its most common genes and DNA. This sample lists about 58,000 distinct CDR3 sequences; over 9.5% were detected once. The ten largest account for approximately 9.6% of the sample. Sequenced input: whole blood. The receptors here all came from an adult who was a healthcare worker with PCR-confirmed SARS-CoV-2 infection or an uninfected control (not recorded which).

This clonotype is judged medium-sized (0.01 to 0.1%). This chain uses TRBV20-1 with TRBJ2-1; 12 nucleotides line up with TRBD2. CDR1 and CDR2 from the germline V gene are DFQATT and SNEGSKA (reference sequence). Trimming cost V 0 bases and J 8 bases; bases outside gene matches: 8. CDR3 length equals 16 residues. The CDR3 DNA reads TGCAGTGCTAGAGAGATCCTAGCGGGGGGGCATTATGAGCAGTTCTTC. Its protein product is CSAREILAGGHYEQFF.

The CDR3, as DNA: TGTGCCTGGACCCACTCGCCGGGACCAGATACGCAGTATTTT. Translated: CAWTHSPGPDTQYF. V and J are TRBV30 and TRBJ2-3, with D perhaps assigned TRBD1 or TRBD2 (5 bases each). The germline V and J ends were trimmed by 4 bases and 4 bases, with 15 bases remaining between them. CDR1 is GTSNPN and CDR2 is SVGIG in the germline V gene (reference sequence). The CDR3 is 14 amino acids.

This clonotype was recorded many times. The rearrangement uses TRBV29-1 and TRBJ1-1; weak D call: TRBD1 (6 bases). V was trimmed by 8 bases and J by 1 base, leaving 26 bases between them. There are 17 residues in the CDR3. From germline, CDR1 is SQVTM and CDR2 ANQGSEA. CDR3 residues: CSPTGRGRHHPNTEAFF. The CDR3 DNA is TGCAGCCCGACCGGACGGGGGCGACACCACCCGAACACTGAAGCTTTCTTT.

This chain connects TRBV6-2 or TRBV6-3 to TRBJ1-1; 7 bases line up with TRBD1. The CDR3 totals 17 residues. After removal of 6 bases from V and 5 bases from J, the junction contained 18 bases not matched to a gene. Per germline, CDR1 MNHEY and CDR2 SVGEGT. The CDR3 sequence is CASSPQLGDRRGTEAFF. The CDR3 coding sequence is TGTGCCAGCAGCCCTCAACTTGGGGACAGAAGAGGGACTGAAGCTTTCTTT.

The rearrangement links TRBV6-5 to TRBJ1-2; D unclear. Germline CDR1 MNHEY, CDR2 SVGAGI. V dropped 5 bases and J dropped 8 bases, with 12 bases sitting between them. The CDR3 loop spans 12 amino acids. CDR3 nucleotide sequence: TGTGCCAGCAGTAAGACGGTAGGAGGCTACACCTTC. Amino acid sequence: CASSKTVGGYTF.

This chain connects TRBV27 to TRBJ2-6; D gene unclear. Germline CDR1 reads MNHEY; CDR2 reads SMNVEV (reference sequence). Trimming pared 5 bases from V and 4 bases from J, leaving 12 bases between. This CDR3 is 15 amino acids long. The CDR3 is CASSPLGSGANVLTF. CDR3 DNA sequence: TGTGCCAGCAGTCCCCTGGGGTCCGGGGCCAACGTCCTGACTTTC.

The J gene is TRBJ2-5, the V gene TRBV11-2; the D gene is possibly TRBD1 (5 bases). The ends were cut back, 1 base at V and 2 bases at J, with 8 bases in the middle. The CDR3 is 14 residues long. Germline V gene data show CDR1 as SGHAT and CDR2 as FQNNGV. The CDR3 sequence: CASSLVPGQETQYF. CDR3 coding DNA: TGTGCCAGCAGCTTAGTTCCAGGGCAAGAGACCCAGTACTTC. The whole variable domain, remainder taken from reference TRBV11-2 and TRBJ2-5, is EAGVAQSPRYKIIEKRQSVAFWCNPISGHATLYWYQQILGQGPKLLIQFQNNGVVDDSQLPKDRFSAERLKGVDSTLKIQPAKLEDSAVYLCASSLVPGQETQYFGPGTRLLVL.

This clonotype was seen at least ten times. The V and J genes are TRBV12-3 or TRBV12-4 and TRBJ1-5; D is undetermined. The V gene lost 7 bases and the J gene lost 4 bases, with 14 bases spanning the gap. The CDR3 totals 14 residues. For the CDR3, the DNA is TGTGCCAGCACGCGGGGAGCGCGGAATCAGCCCCAGCATTTT. Translation gives CASTRGARNQPQHF.